Below, one T cell receptor (beta chain) is given with its context. The antigen remains undetermined. Alopecia areata patients provided lesional scalp punch biopsies and peripheral blood. This entry is derived from a study of CD8+ T cells in alopecia areata. In the study overall: Each day, treated patients took oral tofacitinib twice, at 5 to 10 mg per dose. Dosing with tofacitinib proceeded for 6 to 18 months, followed by 6 months off drug. Study results and caveats: Lesional tissue from the scalp (especially in alopecia totalis/universalis) showed higher clonality than normal scalp.

RNA, once extracted, was reverse transcribed into cDNA for use as the sequencing template. Measured with immunoSEQ multiplex PCR; TCRdb has only the in-frame clones, and not every one. Among about 130,000 clones, 58% were seen once, and the ten largest hold 5% to 7%. This receptor was taken from a human donor with alopecia areata. The sequencing used CD4+ T cells sorted from blood, collected at week 0.

The CDR3 region is CASSVGQGTDTQYF. The CDR3 bases are TGTGCCAGCAGCGTTGGACAGGGGACAGATACGCAGTATTTT. The V call is TRBV5-4, the J call TRBJ2-3, with TRBD1 matching over 9 bases. The germline V gene has CDR1 SGHNT and CDR2 YYREEE (reference sequence). J gave up 3 bases and V 4 bases, and 3 bases lay outside the gene matches. This CDR3 is built from 14 residues.